A selection of T cell receptor beta chains follows, all from one sample in a study of blood T cells in healthy people across ages. Via MiXCR, TCRdb re-called the 5' RACE reads, giving one row per CDR3 protein. In the table there are around 970,000 distinct CDR3 sequences, roughly 51% of which are singletons. Sample: blood. The receptors were gathered from an older woman in good health. CDR3s include the opening cysteine and the closing phenylalanine or tryptophan. A D gene is named only where the DNA matches it firmly.

V gene: TRBV29-1
J gene: TRBJ2-5
D gene: TRBD1
CDR3 protein: CSVPLGTGETQYF

V gene: TRBV28
J gene: TRBJ2-5
D gene: -
CDR3 protein: CASSLSALAETQYF

V gene: TRBV4-2
J gene: TRBJ1-2
D gene: -
CDR3 protein: CASSQAAGGNFYTF

V gene: TRBV20-1
J gene: TRBJ2-1
D gene: TRBD2
CDR3 protein: CSATGLAGGPSNRGEQFF

V gene: TRBV3-1
J gene: TRBJ1-4
D gene: -
CDR3 protein: CASSQTLGASANGVKLFF

V gene: TRBV7-9
J gene: TRBJ2-4
D gene: TRBD1
CDR3 protein: CASSQTGTGKLVQYF

V gene: TRBV6-1
J gene: TRBJ2-7
D gene: -
CDR3 protein: CASSEVVGGLAYEQYF

V gene: TRBV28
J gene: TRBJ1-2
D gene: -
CDR3 protein: CASSPHLKNRRNNYGYTF

V gene: TRBV4-2
J gene: TRBJ2-3
D gene: -
CDR3 protein: CASSQDVGVVQTSTDTQYF

V gene: TRBV6-5
J gene: TRBJ1-1
D gene: -
CDR3 protein: CASSYGADTEAFF

V gene: TRBV20-1
J gene: TRBJ2-7
D gene: -
CDR3 protein: CSARRTTSSYEQYF

V gene: TRBV20-1
J gene: TRBJ2-1
D gene: TRBD2
CDR3 protein: CSARPTSGGFYNEQFF

V gene: TRBV28
J gene: TRBJ2-7
D gene: TRBD1
CDR3 protein: CASSNYRGTTYEQYF

V gene: TRBV6-6
J gene: TRBJ1-6
D gene: -
CDR3 protein: CASGREPNNSPLHF

V gene: TRBV10-3
J gene: TRBJ2-7
D gene: TRBD2
CDR3 protein: CAISEGREGRGEQYF

V gene: TRBV28
J gene: TRBJ2-5
D gene: -
CDR3 protein: CASRQGAFGEQYF

V gene: TRBV13
J gene: TRBJ2-7
D gene: -
CDR3 protein: CASSASRGVSYEQYF

V gene: TRBV5-1
J gene: TRBJ2-1
D gene: -
CDR3 protein: CASSFSLASESNEQFF

V gene: TRBV28
J gene: TRBJ2-3
D gene: -
CDR3 protein: CASSSQWGAGGDTQYF

V gene: TRBV15
J gene: TRBJ2-7
D gene: -
CDR3 protein: CATSRTGTFYEQYF

V gene: TRBV7-9
J gene: TRBJ2-1
D gene: -
CDR3 protein: CASSCRSATSRECDEQFF

V gene: TRBV7-9
J gene: TRBJ2-7
D gene: TRBD2
CDR3 protein: CASRGTSGTYEQYF

V gene: TRBV20-1
J gene: TRBJ2-1
D gene: TRBD1
CDR3 protein: CSARGDSLYNEQFF

V gene: TRBV5-1
J gene: TRBJ2-3
D gene: -
CDR3 protein: CASSLDNSLTDTQYF

V gene: TRBV11-2
J gene: TRBJ2-4
D gene: -
CDR3 protein: CASSPNRVLEYF

V gene: TRBV12-3/TRBV12-4
J gene: TRBJ2-3
D gene: -
CDR3 protein: CASSLSPETSTDTQYF

V gene: TRBV20-1
J gene: TRBJ2-7
D gene: -
CDR3 protein: CSAISWGAEDEQYF

V gene: TRBV6-1
J gene: TRBJ2-3
D gene: -
CDR3 protein: CASSAARLVPDTQYF

V gene: TRBV20-1
J gene: -
D gene: -
CDR3 protein: CSARGPVRGYEQYF

V gene: TRBV6-5
J gene: TRBJ2-5
D gene: -
CDR3 protein: CASNRRYQETQYF

V gene: TRBV4-3
J gene: TRBJ1-1
D gene: -
CDR3 protein: CASSQGQGGAFF

V gene: TRBV18
J gene: TRBJ2-5
D gene: -
CDR3 protein: CASSQSSAQETQYF

V gene: TRBV5-1
J gene: TRBJ2-7
D gene: -
CDR3 protein: CASSLTDSPTYEQYF

V gene: TRBV3-1
J gene: TRBJ2-1
D gene: -
CDR3 protein: CASSPRLAYSYNEQFF

V gene: TRBV29-1
J gene: TRBJ2-3
D gene: TRBD1
CDR3 protein: CSVEGWGDRGWTDTQYF

V gene: TRBV20-1
J gene: TRBJ2-6
D gene: -
CDR3 protein: CSASQASGANVLSF

V gene: TRBV6-5
J gene: TRBJ2-7
D gene: -
CDR3 protein: CASSYADQGAYEQYF

V gene: TRBV20-1
J gene: TRBJ2-3
D gene: -
CDR3 protein: CSARDSRDLTDTQYF

V gene: TRBV5-1
J gene: TRBJ2-7
D gene: -
CDR3 protein: CASSLVLATSPYEQYF

V gene: TRBV7-2
J gene: TRBJ1-6
D gene: TRBD1
CDR3 protein: CASSYQTGTNSPLHF

V gene: TRBV20-1
J gene: TRBJ2-1
D gene: TRBD2
CDR3 protein: CSATRTSGRYNEQFF

V gene: TRBV2
J gene: TRBJ2-3
D gene: -
CDR3 protein: CASWLGRGTDTQYF

V gene: TRBV21-1
J gene: TRBJ2-4
D gene: -
CDR3 protein: CASSLSTRSGESIRNIQYF

V gene: TRBV7-2
J gene: TRBJ2-3
D gene: -
CDR3 protein: CASSLAGASDTQYF

V gene: TRBV4-2
J gene: TRBJ2-1
D gene: -
CDR3 protein: CASSPLGISSYNEQFF

V gene: TRBV3-1
J gene: TRBJ2-1
D gene: TRBD2
CDR3 protein: CASSQPRLAGVIQFF

V gene: TRBV29-1
J gene: TRBJ2-1
D gene: -
CDR3 protein: CSVWGNYNEQFF

V gene: TRBV10-3
J gene: TRBJ2-7
D gene: TRBD1
CDR3 protein: CAISELGQGRQYEQYF

V gene: TRBV20-1
J gene: TRBJ1-1
D gene: TRBD1
CDR3 protein: CSARGNYRDSRAHAEAFF

V gene: TRBV27
J gene: TRBJ2-7
D gene: TRBD1
CDR3 protein: CASSFSWTGGNEQYF

V gene: TRBV24-1
J gene: TRBJ2-3
D gene: -
CDR3 protein: CATSAPGGYTDTQYF

V gene: TRBV20-1
J gene: TRBJ2-3
D gene: -
CDR3 protein: CSARDRLATDTQYF

V gene: TRBV29-1
J gene: TRBJ2-7
D gene: TRBD2
CDR3 protein: CSVARTSAYEQYF

V gene: TRBV27
J gene: TRBJ2-6
D gene: TRBD1
CDR3 protein: CASRTGAVGANVLTF

V gene: TRBV6-1
J gene: TRBJ2-3
D gene: -
CDR3 protein: CASSERRGPDTQYF

V gene: TRBV30
J gene: TRBJ2-7
D gene: -
CDR3 protein: CAWSVEGTEQYF

V gene: TRBV14
J gene: TRBJ1-1
D gene: -
CDR3 protein: CARYLRGEAFF